The clone carrying this T cell receptor beta chain has just a few counts. What it binds is unknown. Germline V lookup: CDR1 SGHTA, CDR2 FQGNSA. Trimming at V came to 5 bases and at J to 2 bases, leaving 12 bases not matched to a gene. This CDR3 region has 17 residues. Amplification of TCR beta CDR3 regions used RNA as the template. HTBI primers drove first-round RT-PCR of the TCR CDR3. TCRdb reprocessed the multiplex PCR reads via MiXCR and lists one record per CDR3 protein. The table shows about 600,000 distinct CDR3 sequences, with more than 15% occurring only once. The data were taken from a study of T cells in Graves' hyperthyroidism and ophthalmopathy. General study points: Ophthalmopathy was separated from stable hyperthyroidism by a 13 V-J model.

At least 3 on the Clinical Activity Score was recorded for ophthalmopathy patients, who also had NOSPECS grade at least 4 and duration under 3 months. Clinical symptoms, serum thyroxine, TRAb, thyroid ultrasound and orbital computed tomography informed diagnoses. Using around 10 ml of fresh peripheral blood, PBMCs were prepared. Material: blood. This receptor was taken from a woman aged 35 to 49 with Graves' ophthalmopathy. This chain connects TRBV7-2 to TRBJ2-1, with TRBD2 identical over 7 bases. CDR3 in DNA: TGTGCCAGCAGCCCCGGTGGGAGGGCCGGGACCTACAATGAGCAGTTCTTC. Protein: CASSPGGRAGTYNEQFF.